This T cell receptor (beta chain) was sequenced for a study of breast tumors, draining lymph nodes, adjacent tissues. Notes on the study in general: The data were judged consistent with most tumor T cells coming from lymph node and expanding in tumor. The lymph node origin of tumor T cells was framed as consistent with a hypothesis, not demonstrated. Tumors had less TCR diversity than lymph nodes, more than nontumor tissue. Compared with basal-like, luminal-like tumors shared significantly more repertoire with nontumor tissue.

On this clonotype itself: The antigen is unknown.

TCRdb independently ran MiXCR on the multiplex PCR reads; one entry per CDR3 protein. The table lists about 270,000 distinct CDR3 sequences, 30% of them singletons, with approximately 1% in the top ten. This CDR3 spans 15 amino acids. The germline CDR1 and CDR2 sequences are MGHDK and SYGVNS. Losses at the gene ends were 4 bases for V and 5 bases for J; bases not matched to a gene: 10. The lymph nodes were axillary draining lymph nodes from breast cancer patients. This clonotype was sampled from a female donor with breast cancer. Some clones in this sample may be carry-over from other donors' samples. The chain has TRBV25-1 and TRBJ1-2, with 7 bases lining up with TRBD1. The sample was axillary lymph node tissue. The CDR3 region is CASSASEGAEYGYTF. Written as DNA, the CDR3 is TGTGCCAGCAGTGCTAGTGAGGGGGCGGAATATGGCTACACCTTC.